The source of this T cell receptor beta chain is a study of shared clonotypes between healthy human individuals. Only in-frame clones appear in the TCRdb table, and some are missing; sequencing was by immunoSEQ multiplex PCR. In the table there are hundreds of thousands of clones, approximately 95% of which are singletons. V was trimmed by 3 bases and J by 4 bases, leaving 9 bases between them. The CDR3 is 13 amino acids. The V gene's germline CDR1 is SNHLY and CDR2 FYNNEI. The clonotype originates from a woman between 25 and 40 years old in good health. The rearrangement links TRBV2 to TRBJ1-2; D remains unclear. The sequenced sample consisted of naive CD4+ T cells sorted from blood. Subset in this sample: CD45RA+ positively selected. DNA of the CDR3: TGTGCCAGCAGTGACGGCAGGTCCTATGGCTACACCTTC. Translated, it gives CASSDGRSYGYTF.